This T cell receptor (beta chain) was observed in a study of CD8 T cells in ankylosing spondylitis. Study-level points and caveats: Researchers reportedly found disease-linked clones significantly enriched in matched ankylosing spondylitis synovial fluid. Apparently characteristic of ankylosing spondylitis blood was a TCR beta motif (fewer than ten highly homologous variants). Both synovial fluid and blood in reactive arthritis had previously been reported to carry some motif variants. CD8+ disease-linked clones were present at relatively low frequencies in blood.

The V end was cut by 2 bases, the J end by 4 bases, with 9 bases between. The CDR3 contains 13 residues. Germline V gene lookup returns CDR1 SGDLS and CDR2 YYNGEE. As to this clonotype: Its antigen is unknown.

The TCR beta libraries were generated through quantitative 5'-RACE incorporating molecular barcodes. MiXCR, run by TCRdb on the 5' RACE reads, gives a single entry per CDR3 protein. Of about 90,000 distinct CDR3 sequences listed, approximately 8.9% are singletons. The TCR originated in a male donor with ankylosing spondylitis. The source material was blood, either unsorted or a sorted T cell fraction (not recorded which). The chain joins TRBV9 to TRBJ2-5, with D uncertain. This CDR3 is CASSVGFGETQYF. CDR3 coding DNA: TGTGCCAGCAGCGTCGGGTTCGGAGAGACCCAGTACTTC. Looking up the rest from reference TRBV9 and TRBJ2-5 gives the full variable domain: DSGVTQTPKHLITATGQRVTLRCSPRSGDLSVYWYQQSLDQGLQFLIQYYNGEERAKGNILERFSAQQFPDLHSELNLSSLELGDSALYFCASSVGFGETQYFGPGTRLLVL.